Below are 7 T cell receptor beta chains sequenced from a single sample in a study of T cell repertoires in cytomegalovirus infection (dated by TCRdb to about 2019). Reads for this sample came from an Illumina HiSeq 1500. TCRdb ran its own pipeline on the public reads, namely fastp trimming at Q25 and MiXCR clone calling, and kept in-frame beta chains. Rows with a matching CDR3 protein are joined into one entry that keeps the most common DNA and genes. A total of approximately 700,000 distinct CDR3 sequences appear in this sample, roughly 35% of them only once. 2.5% to 3.5% of the sample goes to the ten largest clones. The sequencing input was PBMCs. Source of these receptors: a human donor in good health (CMV status not recorded). Some clones in this sample may be carry-over from other donors' samples.

The chain is built from TRBV11-2 and TRBJ2-5; possibly TRBD2 for D (5 bases). V shed 3 bases and J shed 5 bases, with 10 bases lying between them. Germline loops: CDR1 SGHAT, CDR2 FQNNGV. CDR3 length: 13 amino acids. The CDR3 DNA follows: TGTGCCAGCAGCTTTGAGGGCTGGGAGACCCAGTACTTC. It codes for CASSFEGWETQYF.

About this clonotype itself: The junction does not match germline at one end; this may be a read error. CDR3 protein: CASSQDLGTFRIYEF. DNA of the CDR3: TGCGCCAGCAGCCAAGATCTCGGGACATTCAGGATATATGAATTT. The chain is built from TRBV4-1 and TRBJ1-6; D possibly corresponds to TRBD1 (6 bases). The CDR3 is 15 amino acids. Germline CDR1 and CDR2: MGHRA and YSYEKL.

This clonotype was counted many times. The gene calls are TRBV27 and TRBJ1-4; a possible D gene is TRBD1 (5 bases). The CDR3 is 14 amino acids. V was trimmed by 8 bases and J by 5 bases, leaving 15 bases between them. Per the germline V gene, CDR1 is MNHEY and CDR2 is SMNVEV (reference sequence). In nucleotides, the CDR3 is TGTGCCAGCCGGGGGGGAAGTCAAAATGAAAAACTGTTTTTT. It specifies CASRGGSQNEKLFF.

This clonotype was found a few times. The chain recombines TRBV10-3 with TRBJ2-2, with 9 bases matching TRBD2. The CDR3 consists of 14 residues. Germline V gene sequence: CDR1 ENHRY, CDR2 SYGVKD. Germline trimming cut 6 bases from V and 11 bases from J; bases unmatched to any gene: 10. This CDR3 is CAIRDSGGRGELFF. The CDR3 DNA follows: TGTGCCATCAGAGATAGCGGGGGCCGAGGAGAGCTGTTTTTT.

This clonotype was picked up many times. The chain carries TRBV7-8 and TRBJ2-1, with TRBD2 identical over 10 bases. The J segment lost 5 bases and the V segment lost 5 bases, leaving 6 bases of the junction unmatched. The germline V gene has CDR1 SGHVS and CDR2 FQNEAQ. The CDR3 totals 15 residues. DNA for the CDR3: TGTGCCAGCAGCCAAGGACTAGCGGTAAACAATGAGCAGTTCTTC. This gives the protein CASSQGLAVNNEQFF.

Only one count was recorded for this clonotype. The genes are TRBV12-3 or TRBV12-4 and TRBJ2-5, with D unclear. This CDR3 has 16 residues. Trimming pared 3 bases from V and 1 base from J, leaving 15 bases between. This CDR3 is CASSFQHQPLQETQYF. Written as DNA, the CDR3 is TGTGCCAGCAGTTTCCAACACCAGCCGCTCCAAGAGACCCAGTACTTC.

The chain joins TRBV19 to TRBJ2-7; D gene ambiguous. From germline, CDR1 is LNHDA and CDR2 SQIVND (reference sequence). The V gene lost 11 bases and the J gene lost 7 bases, with 15 bases spanning the gap. The CDR3 has 11 amino acids. The CDR3 bases are TGTGCCTGTCGAGGACCATCGGAGCAGTACTTC. Encoded protein: CACRGPSEQYF.